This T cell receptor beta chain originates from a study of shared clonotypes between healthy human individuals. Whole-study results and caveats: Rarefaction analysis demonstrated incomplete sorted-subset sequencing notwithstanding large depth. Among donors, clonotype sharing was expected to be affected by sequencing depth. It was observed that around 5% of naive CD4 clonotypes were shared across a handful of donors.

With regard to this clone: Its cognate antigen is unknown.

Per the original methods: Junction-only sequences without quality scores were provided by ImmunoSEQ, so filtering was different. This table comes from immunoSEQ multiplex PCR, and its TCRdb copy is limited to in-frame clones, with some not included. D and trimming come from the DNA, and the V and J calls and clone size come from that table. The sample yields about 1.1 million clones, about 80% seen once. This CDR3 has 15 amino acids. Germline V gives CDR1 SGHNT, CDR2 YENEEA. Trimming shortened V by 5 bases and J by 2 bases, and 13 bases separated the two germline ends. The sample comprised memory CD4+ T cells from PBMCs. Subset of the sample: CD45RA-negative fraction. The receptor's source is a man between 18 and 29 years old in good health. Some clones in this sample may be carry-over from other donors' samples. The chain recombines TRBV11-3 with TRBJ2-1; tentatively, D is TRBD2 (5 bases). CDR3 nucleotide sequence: TGTGCCAGCAGCGTGGTTGGAGGACCCTACAATGAGCAGTTCTTC. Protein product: CASSVVGGPYNEQFF.